Shown below are 17 T cell receptor beta chains from a single sample sequenced in a study of Graves' ophthalmopathy and Graves' hyperthyroidism. The study amplified TCR beta CDR3 regions using RNA transcripts. Following a first-round RT-PCR that used HTBI primers, a second-round multiplex PCR was carried out. A single record per CDR3 protein comes from TCRdb applying MiXCR to the multiplex PCR reads. The sample has about 600,000 distinct CDR3 sequences; about two fifths are singletons. The sample comprised peripheral blood or thyroid tissue (not recorded which). These receptors came from an adult man with Graves' hyperthyroidism.

The chain couples TRBV2 to TRBJ2-7; D is perhaps TRBD1 (6 bases). Germline values: CDR1 SNHLY, CDR2 FYNNEI. The CDR3 spans 11 residues. V was pared by 11 bases and J by 5 bases, with 13 bases between. CDR3 bases: TGTGCCGGCACAGGGTCCCACGAGCAGTACTTC. Amino acid sequence: CAGTGSHEQYF.

This clonotype turned up a few times. CDR3 region: CASSDQGTDTQYF. The CDR3 bases are TGCGCCAGCAGTGATCAGGGCACAGATACGCAGTATTTT. The J gene is TRBJ2-3, the V gene TRBV10-1; no firm D call. Germline V gives CDR1 WNHNN, CDR2 SYGVQD (reference sequence). V lost 3 bases, J lost 1 base, and 5 bases lay in between. This CDR3 spans 13 amino acids.

In the case of this clonotype: Just one base apart from a much larger clone, this may be a read error. The chain combines TRBV14 with TRBJ1-1, with D unresolved. Trimming stripped 0 bases from V and 1 base from J, with 9 bases between. There are 15 residues in the CDR3. Per germline, CDR1 SGHDN and CDR2 FVKESK. In DNA form, the CDR3 reads TGTGCCAGCAGCCAAGATCTGGTGGCGAACACTGAAGCTTTCTTT. Residues: CASSQDLVANTEAFF.

The table lists this clonotype with many counts. The chain employs TRBV20-1 and TRBJ2-1, with 9 bases fitting TRBD2. The germline CDR1 and CDR2 sequences are DFQATT and SNEGSKA (reference sequence). Losses at the gene ends were 3 bases for V and 8 bases for J; bases not matched to a gene: 11. This CDR3 is 15 amino acids long. The CDR3 DNA follows: TGCAGTGCTAGTTTAACCCTAGCGGGAAAGGATGAGCAGTTCTTC. Translating it yields CSASLTLAGKDEQFF.

In regard to this clonotype: Likely a read error: the CDR3 ends without its conserved phenylalanine or tryptophan. The J gene is TRBJ1-1, the V gene TRBV7-9; D is unresolved. The CDR3 runs to 15 residues. The V end lost 5 bases, the J end lost 0 bases, and 13 bases lay between the germline ends. Germline CDR1 and CDR2: SEHNR and FQNEAQ (reference sequence). CDR3 sequence (DNA): TGTGCCAGCAGCCAATTTAGCGGCGTGAACACTGAAGCTTTCCTT. The encoded protein is CASSQFSGVNTEAFL.

The chain recombines TRBV7-8 with TRBJ1-2; a weak D match, TRBD1 (5 bases). V lost 5 bases, J lost 2 bases, and 21 bases lay in between. CDR1 SGHVS and CDR2 FQNEAQ come from the germline V gene. The CDR3 length is 17 residues. The CDR3 loop reads CASSQEGVGGGNYGYTF. Here the CDR3 DNA reads TGTGCCAGCAGCCAAGAAGGTGTGGGTGGGGGGAACTATGGCTACACCTTC.

This clonotype was observed many times. J is TRBJ2-2 and V is TRBV15; the match to TRBD2 covers 7 bases. Losses at the gene ends were 0 bases for V and 1 base for J; bases not matched to a gene: 5. The CDR3 length is 17 residues. CDR1 and CDR2 from the germline V gene are LNHNV and YYDKDF (reference sequence). The CDR3 DNA sequence: TGTGCCACCAGCAGAGATAATGTAGCGGGGAACACCGGGGAGCTGTTTTTT. This sequence encodes CATSRDNVAGNTGELFF. Full variable domain (outside the CDR3, taken from reference TRBV15 and TRBJ2-2): DAMVIQNPRYQVTQFGKPVTLSCSQTLNHNVMYWYQQKSSQAPKLLFHYYDKDFNNEADTPDNFQSRRPNTSFCFLDIRSPGLGDTAMYLCATSRDNVAGNTGELFFGEGSRLTVL.

The chain uses TRBV29-1 and TRBJ2-5, with 7 positions matching TRBD1. The DNA end lines up better with TRBJ2-7; the J call may be wrong. In germline, CDR1 is SQVTM, CDR2 ANQGSEA. The CDR3 spans 13 residues. In DNA, the CDR3 is TGCAGCTTAAGACAGGGTTCCACCTACGAGCAGTACTTC. Encoded protein: CSLRQGSTYEQYF.

The chain joins TRBV7-2 to TRBJ2-5, with 11 bases matching TRBD2. Looked up from germline, CDR1 is SGHTA and CDR2 is FQGNSA. V gave up 5 bases and J gave up 4 bases; unmatched junction bases: 12. This CDR3 is 17 amino acids long. CDR3 loop: CASSPRSGGARVETQYF. The DNA for the CDR3 is TGTGCCAGCAGCCCTCGTAGCGGGGGGGCCCGGGTAGAGACCCAGTACTTC.

J is TRBJ1-2 and V is TRBV25-1; perhaps TRBD1 as D (5 bases). The germline V gene encodes CDR1 MGHDK and CDR2 SYGVNS. V was cut by 5 bases and J by 2 bases, with 15 bases left in between. There are 15 residues in the CDR3. The CDR3 loop reads CASSLYGDGNYGYTF. The CDR3 coding sequence is TGTGCCAGCAGTTTATACGGGGACGGAAACTATGGCTACACCTTC.

The chain has TRBV24-1 and TRBJ2-2; 8 nucleotides line up with TRBD1. V was clipped by 1 base and J by 4 bases; unmatched bases: 4. The CDR3 totals 16 residues. Germline V gene sequence: CDR1 KGHDR, CDR2 SFDVKD. The CDR3 DNA sequence: TGTGCCACCAGTGATTTCCAGGGGGCGGGCACCGGGGAGCTGTTTTTT. Translating gives CATSDFQGAGTGELFF.

This clonotype was recorded many times. V usage is TRBV7-3 and J usage is TRBJ2-5; 9 bases align to TRBD2. The CDR3 contains 15 residues. Germline CDR1 and CDR2: SGHTA and FQGTGA. Trimming removed 1 base from V and 2 bases from J; junction bases left unmatched: 2. CDR3 protein: CASSLISGRQETQYF. CDR3 nucleotide sequence: TGTGCCAGCAGCTTAATTAGCGGGAGACAAGAGACCCAGTACTTC.

The chain recombines TRBV6-5 with TRBJ2-7; 8 bases align to TRBD2. The junction had 9 bases not matched to a gene; V was cut back by 2 bases and J by 6 bases. The CDR3 is 15 residues long. CDR1 is MNHEY and CDR2 is SVGAGI in the germline V gene. The CDR3 nucleotides are TGTGCCAGCAGTTACGTACCGGGAGGGACGTCCGAGCAGTACTTC. As protein: CASSYVPGGTSEQYF.

The V gene is TRBV5-1, the J gene TRBJ2-7; D is unresolved. The J call is doubtful: the DNA matches TRBJ2-1 better. CDR3 length equals 13 residues. Germline V gene data show CDR1 as SGHRS and CDR2 as YFSETQ. Here the CDR3 reads CASSLSSHNEQFF. The CDR3 DNA follows: TGCGCCAGCAGCTTATCGTCCCACAATGAGCAGTTCTTC.

Many counts were recorded for this clonotype. The CDR3 DNA is TGTGCCAGCAGCTTACGGACAGGGCCTTACACTGAAGCTTTCTTT. This gives the protein CASSLRTGPYTEAFF. The V and J genes are TRBV7-9 and TRBJ1-1; the match to TRBD1 covers 8 bases. The V and J ends lost 2 bases and 3 bases, in that order; junction bases with no gene match: 5. CDR3 length equals 15 residues. Germline CDR1 is SEHNR and CDR2 is FQNEAQ (reference sequence).

This clonotype was counted ten times or more. V is TRBV12-3 or TRBV12-4 and J is TRBJ1-2; TRBD1 is a possible D gene (5 bases). The CDR3 totals 15 residues. V gave up 6 bases and J gave up 4 bases, with 18 bases separating them. CDR3 sequence reads: CASSFQGVEAYGYTF. The CDR3, as DNA: TGTGCCAGCAGCTTCCAGGGAGTCGAGGCCTATGGCTACACCTTC.

The J gene is TRBJ1-1, the V gene TRBV7-2; weak D call: TRBD1 (5 bases). CDR1 is SGHTA and CDR2 is FQGNSA in the germline V gene. The V end was cut by 2 bases, the J end by 4 bases, with 14 bases between. The CDR3 length is 15 residues. The chain's CDR3 is CASSLTRDSSTEAFF. Here the CDR3 DNA reads TGTGCCAGCAGCTTAACGAGGGACTCGAGCACTGAAGCTTTCTTT.